This TCR beta chain is from a study of CD8+CD57+ T cells in acquired aplastic anemia (dated 2018 in TCRdb). As for the study more broadly: Extracted DNA from sorted CD4+ and CD8+ cells averaged around 2.9 ug, ranging from roughly 0.2 to 30 ug. CD8+CD57+ expansion was defined as a frequency above the mean frequency observed in healthy subjects.

Overall study outcomes, separate from this receptor: Patients and healthy controls showed no significant difference in CD8+ Simpson's diversity (P=0.060). About 29 CD8+ CDR3 sequences were found to be shared between patients and controls, but these sequences appeared to be highly expressed in patients and within the immunodominant clones of the patients.

A remark on this clonotype: Its antigen target is currently unknown. Base-call qualities are not available, and no considerably larger clone is one nucleotide away.

TCR beta VDJ combination and CDR3 sequence profiling used genomic DNA as the template. An Illumina HiSeq 2000 was used for TCR repertoire sequencing. The authors processed their data as follows. TRBV/TRBJ rearrangement plots, CDR3 size and DJ length profiles, and Simpson's diversity index were used to evaluate the repertoires. The immunodominant clone was defined as the most abundant DNA sequence in deep sequencing data. CDR3 amino acid sequences were screened for sharing across subjects and compared with published repertoires and the VDJdb database. The public reads were reanalyzed by TCRdb: fastp trimming at Q25, MiXCR alignment, in-frame beta chains only. Rows with a matching CDR3 protein are joined into one entry that keeps the most common DNA and genes. The V and J calls and clone size are TCRdb's, not the authors'. For this sample there are under 200,000 distinct CDR3 sequences; around 47% appear just once. The ten largest clonotypes hold about 9.7% of the sample.

The CDR3 has 13 amino acids, counting the end cysteine and phenylalanine. Left in the record is the CDR3 DNA by itself, 39 bases read in frame from the first base. V is trimmed back by 6 bases and J by 6 bases, and the junction contains 5 bases that no gene match accounts for. From a lookup of the germline V gene (reference sequence), CDR1 and CDR2 are SEHNR and FQNEAQ. Flow cytometry had shown CD8+CD57+ cell expansion in the patients selected for sequencing. Every patient had a diagnosis of severe acquired aplastic anemia based on International Study of Aplastic Anemia and Agranulocytosis and Camitta criteria. Patients had received no therapy at the time of blood sampling. TCR repertoires of sorted CD4+ and CD8+ blood T cells from severe aplastic anemia patients and healthy subjects were deep-sequenced in the study. Patients were enrolled in the USA under clinicaltrials.gov protocols 00001620, 01623167, 00001397, 00071045, 00081523 and 00961064. Ficoll-Paque density gradient centrifugation was used to isolate peripheral blood mononuclear cells. Before DNA was extracted, CD4+ and CD8+ T cells were sorted using either FACS or magnetic beads.

Rearrangement joined TRBV7-9 to TRBJ2-3, and 8 junction bases match TRBD1. This clonotype was obtained from a human donor with aplastic anemia. What was sequenced was sorted CD4+, CD8+, or CD8+CD57+ T cells (not recorded which) from PBMCs. The CDR3 has the sequence CASSGQGADTQYF. Here is the DNA: TGTGCCAGCAGTGGGCAGGGGGCGGATACGCAGTATTTT. Where the CDR3 stops, the reference TRBV7-9 and TRBJ2-3 genes take over; the full variable domain is DTGVSQNPRHKITKRGQNVTFRCDPISEHNRLYWYRQTLGQGPEFLTYFQNEAQLEKSRLLSDRFSAERPKGSFSTLEIQRTEQGDSAMYLCASSGQGADTQYFGPGTRLTVL.